One T cell receptor (beta chain) is described in this entry. Produced via immunoSEQ multiplex PCR; TCRdb's table is partial and in-frame only. The top ten clones hold roughly 0.7% of a sample with approximately 88,000 clones, about 88% of them seen once. This record comes from a study of OX40 agonist ivuxolimab in advanced cancers. Across the study: Ivuxolimab, which patients received intravenously every 2 weeks, was dosed at 0.01 to 10 mg/kg. Dose-escalation patients were diagnosed with hepatocellular carcinoma, melanoma, renal cell cancer or head and neck cancer.

Germline V lookup: CDR1 SGHTA, CDR2 FQGNSA. The CDR3 runs to 13 residues. V lost 1 base to trimming and J lost 3 bases, with 6 bases between them. J is TRBJ2-5 and V is TRBV7-2; D not resolved. The sequence came from an adult with an advanced solid tumor such as melanoma, head and neck, liver or kidney cancer. The sequenced sample was CD4+ or CD8+ T cells sorted from blood, obtained in a trial of the OX40 agonist ivuxolimab. The CDR3 spells CASSLERKETQYF. CDR3 in DNA: TGTGCCAGCAGCTTAGAAAGGAAAGAGACCCAGTACTTC.